The following is a TCR beta chain sequence with its context. Residents of about two dozen US areas, aged roughly 18 to 89 years, made up the participants. Participants had their cohort set by participant-reported clinical history. The data are from a study of blood T cell repertoires in COVID-19. Original data processing: Nucleated cell number was recorded as an estimate derived from reference gene primer amplification. This table comes from immunoSEQ multiplex PCR, and its TCRdb copy is limited to in-frame clones, with some not included. V, J and clone size were drawn from that table, and D and trimming were deduced from the DNA. The data show approximately 180,000 clones, 80% to 90% seen once. The germline V gene has CDR1 SGHDT and CDR2 YYEEEE. This CDR3 is 16 amino acids long. Trimming removed 6 bases from V and 5 bases from J; junction bases left unmatched: 10.

Sequencing input: PBMCs or T cells enriched from blood (not recorded which). The chain joins TRBV5-6 to TRBJ1-5; 11 bases map to TRBD1. The clonotype was recovered from a woman aged 40 to 50 with acute COVID-19. The CDR3 bases are TGTGCCAGCAAGCGGACAGGGGGCCTCGGAGATCAGCCCCAGCATTTT. Residues: CASKRTGGLGDQPQHF.